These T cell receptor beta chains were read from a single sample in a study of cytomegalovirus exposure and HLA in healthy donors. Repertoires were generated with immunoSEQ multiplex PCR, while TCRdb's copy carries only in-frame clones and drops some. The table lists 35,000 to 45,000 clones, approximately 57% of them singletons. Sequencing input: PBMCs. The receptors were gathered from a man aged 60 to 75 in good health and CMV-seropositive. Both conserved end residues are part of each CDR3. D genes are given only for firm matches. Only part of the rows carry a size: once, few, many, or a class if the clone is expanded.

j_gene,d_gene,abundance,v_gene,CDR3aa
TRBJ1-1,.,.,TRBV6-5,CASSRLGGTNEAFF
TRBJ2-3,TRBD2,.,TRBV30,CAWSRATSGSADTQYF
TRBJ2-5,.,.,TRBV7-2,CASSLGLLAQETQYF
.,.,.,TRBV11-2,CASSLTYEQYF
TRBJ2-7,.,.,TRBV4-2,CASSQDWLQSEQYF
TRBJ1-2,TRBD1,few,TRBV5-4,CASSLGTGSYGYTF
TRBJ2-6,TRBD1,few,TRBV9,CASSPVSRQGAGGANVLTF
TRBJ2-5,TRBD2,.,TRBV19,CASSTFAGGYQETQYF
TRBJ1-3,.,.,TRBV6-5,CASGLTSSGNTIYF
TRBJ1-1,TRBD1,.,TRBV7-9,CASSTTGTGNTEAFF
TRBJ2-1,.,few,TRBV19,CASSAWGSEYNEQFF
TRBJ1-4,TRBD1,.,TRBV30,CAWSRTGANEKLFF
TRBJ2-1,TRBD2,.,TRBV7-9,CASSLTGLAGGFYNEQFF
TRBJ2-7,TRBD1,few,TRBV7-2,CASSPDDRGRYEQYF
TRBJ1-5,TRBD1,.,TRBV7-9,CASSFWVGTGSNQPQHF
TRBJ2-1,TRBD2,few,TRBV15,CATSREPRLAGGAGEQFF
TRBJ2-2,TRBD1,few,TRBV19,CASTTGVGTGELFF
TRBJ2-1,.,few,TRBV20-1,CSAHKDNEQFF
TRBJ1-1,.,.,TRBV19,CASSSRGLDTEAFF
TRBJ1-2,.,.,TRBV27,CASSLSAGNGYTF
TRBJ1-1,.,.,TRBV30,CAWSVRTESEAFF
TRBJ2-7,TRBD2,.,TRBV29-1,CSVASGSSFNEQYF
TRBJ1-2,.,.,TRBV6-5,CASRGSPNYGYTF
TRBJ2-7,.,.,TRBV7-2,CASSLRGSLAVSYEQYF
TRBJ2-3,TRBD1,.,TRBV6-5,CASTPQGASDTQYF
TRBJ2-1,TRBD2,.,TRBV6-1,CASSVSGRSPYNEQFF
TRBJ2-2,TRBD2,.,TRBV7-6,CASSLLGLAASNTGELFF
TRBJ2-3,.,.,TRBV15,CATSRTGESSTDTQYF
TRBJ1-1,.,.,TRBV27,CASSPYPPGRGYDTEAFF
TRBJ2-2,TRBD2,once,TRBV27,CASSHLAGEVGELFF
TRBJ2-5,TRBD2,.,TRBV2,CASTEGAGGRETQYF
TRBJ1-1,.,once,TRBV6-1,CASSEAQGPMNTEAFF
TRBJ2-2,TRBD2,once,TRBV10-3,CAIRANSGSANTGELFF
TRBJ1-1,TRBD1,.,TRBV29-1,CSVTGETGRIEAFF
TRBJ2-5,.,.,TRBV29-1,CSVEWRTQYF
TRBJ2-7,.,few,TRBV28,CASTLGSASRGLGEQYF
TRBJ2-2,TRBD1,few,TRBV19,CASSMGTGGDLANTGELFF
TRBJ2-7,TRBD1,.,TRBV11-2,CASSPGQSSSYEQYF
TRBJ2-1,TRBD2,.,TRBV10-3,CAIRGTSGNYNEQFF
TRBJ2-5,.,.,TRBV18,CASSPQGSLQETQYF
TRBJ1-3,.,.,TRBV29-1,CSVEGGRGNTIYF
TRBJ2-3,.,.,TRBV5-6,CASSLRVTDTQYF
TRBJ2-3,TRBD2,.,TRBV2,CASSRPISAGGSTDTQYF
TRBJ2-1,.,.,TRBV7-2,CASSFDNSYNEQFF
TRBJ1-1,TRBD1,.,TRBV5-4,CASRPGQGSMNTEAFF
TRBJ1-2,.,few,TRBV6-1,CASSERQADYGYTF